A selection of T cell receptor beta chains follows, all from one sample in a study of post-analysis software for immune sequencing data. TCRdb ran MiXCR on the PCR reads and lists one entry per CDR3 protein. The repertoire holds about 810,000 distinct CDR3 sequences, with roughly 58% as singletons. The source material was blood. The receptors stem from a girl aged 10 to 17 with multiple sclerosis. The CDR3 runs from the conserved cysteine through the conserved F or W. A D gene is named only where the DNA matches it firmly. Clone size, where shown, is once, few, many, or a class for clones that have expanded.

V gene: TRBV20-1
J gene: TRBJ1-2
clone size: NA
D gene: NA
CDR3 protein: CSAGGSANYGYTF
CDR3 DNA: TGCAGTGCTGGGGGATCAGCTAACTATGGCTACACCTTC

V gene: TRBV20-1
J gene: TRBJ1-2
clone size: NA
D gene: NA
CDR3 protein: CSARGKETLGYGYTF
CDR3 DNA: TGCAGTGCTAGAGGCAAAGAAACTCTGGGCTATGGCTACACCTTC

V gene: TRBV20-1
J gene: TRBJ2-6
clone size: few
D gene: NA
CDR3 protein: CSATTPGKVTNVLTF
CDR3 DNA: TGCAGTGCCACAACTCCGGGTAAAGTTACCAACGTCCTGACTTTC

V gene: TRBV29-1
J gene: TRBJ2-7
clone size: NA
D gene: NA
CDR3 protein: CSVVGAAYEQYF
CDR3 DNA: TGCAGCGTTGTGGGGGCAGCCTACGAGCAGTACTTC

V gene: TRBV18
J gene: TRBJ2-7
clone size: NA
D gene: TRBD2
CDR3 protein: CASSLGLAGEVQNEQYF
CDR3 DNA: TGTGCCAGCTCCCTGGGACTAGCGGGAGAAGTCCAAAACGAGCAGTACTTC

V gene: TRBV5-1
J gene: TRBJ2-5
clone size: NA
D gene: NA
CDR3 protein: CASSLGAPEETQYF
CDR3 DNA: TGCGCCAGCAGCTTAGGGGCCCCCGAAGAGACCCAGTACTTC

V gene: TRBV20-1
J gene: TRBJ2-5
clone size: few
D gene: TRBD2
CDR3 protein: CSAWGLAGEVETQYF
CDR3 DNA: TGCAGTGCGTGGGGACTAGCGGGAGAGGTAGAGACCCAGTACTTC

V gene: TRBV5-6
J gene: TRBJ2-2
clone size: few
D gene: TRBD2
CDR3 protein: CASSLSSAGVDGELFF
CDR3 DNA: TGTGCCAGCAGCTTGTCGTCAGCGGGAGTCGACGGGGAGCTGTTTTTT

V gene: TRBV7-3
J gene: TRBJ2-5
clone size: NA
D gene: NA
CDR3 protein: CASSLRKMGVGEQYF
CDR3 DNA: TGTGCCAGCAGCTTACGTAAGATGGGGGTCGGTGAGCAGTACTTC

V gene: TRBV4-2
J gene: TRBJ2-4
clone size: NA
D gene: NA
CDR3 protein: CASSQEHHIQYF
CDR3 DNA: TGTGCCAGCAGCCAAGAGCATCACATTCAGTACTTC

V gene: TRBV5-5
J gene: TRBJ2-7
clone size: NA
D gene: NA
CDR3 protein: CASSPAGDTSYEQYF
CDR3 DNA: TGTGCCAGCAGCCCTGCGGGGGACACCTCCTACGAGCAGTACTTC

V gene: TRBV5-8
J gene: TRBJ2-7
clone size: NA
D gene: NA
CDR3 protein: CASRTGIYEQYF
CDR3 DNA: TGTGCCAGCAGAACAGGGATCTACGAGCAGTACTTC

V gene: TRBV29-1
J gene: TRBJ1-2
clone size: few
D gene: NA
CDR3 protein: CSVERQGNGYTF
CDR3 DNA: TGCAGCGTTGAACGGCAGGGAAATGGCTACACCTTC

V gene: TRBV6-5
J gene: TRBJ2-2
clone size: NA
D gene: TRBD1
CDR3 protein: CASKGQGDTGELFF
CDR3 DNA: TGTGCCAGCAAGGGACAGGGGGACACCGGGGAGCTGTTTTTT

V gene: TRBV9
J gene: TRBJ2-1
clone size: few
D gene: TRBD2
CDR3 protein: CASSVVLAGAHNEQFF
CDR3 DNA: TGTGCCAGCAGCGTAGTACTAGCGGGAGCCCACAATGAGCAGTTCTTC

V gene: TRBV20-1
J gene: TRBJ2-7
clone size: NA
D gene: TRBD1
CDR3 protein: CSARDKGTGSFHEQYF
CDR3 DNA: TGCAGTGCTAGAGACAAAGGGACAGGATCATTCCACGAGCAGTACTTC

V gene: TRBV2
J gene: TRBJ2-4
clone size: NA
D gene: TRBD1
CDR3 protein: CASSVETGGKNIQYF
CDR3 DNA: TGTGCCAGCAGTGTGGAGACAGGGGGCAAAAACATTCAGTACTTC

V gene: TRBV6-5
J gene: TRBJ2-7
clone size: few
D gene: NA
CDR3 protein: CASSYSSPFGTGTYEQYF
CDR3 DNA: TGTGCCAGCAGTTACTCGAGCCCTTTTGGGACTGGGACCTACGAGCAGTACTTC

V gene: TRBV29-1
J gene: TRBJ2-1
clone size: NA
D gene: NA
CDR3 protein: CSVGTTGWVEQFF
CDR3 DNA: TGCAGCGTTGGGACTACCGGTTGGGTTGAGCAGTTCTTC

V gene: TRBV4-1
J gene: TRBJ1-2
clone size: NA
D gene: NA
CDR3 protein: CASSGADGYTF
CDR3 DNA: TGCGCCAGCAGCGGTGCAGACGGCTACACCTTC

V gene: TRBV3-1
J gene: TRBJ2-5
clone size: NA
D gene: NA
CDR3 protein: CASSQFRSQPKQYF
CDR3 DNA: TGTGCCAGCAGCCAATTCCGTTCTCAACCGAAGCAGTACTTC

V gene: TRBV29-1
J gene: TRBJ2-1
clone size: NA
D gene: TRBD2
CDR3 protein: CSALRPRSSSREDYNEQFF
CDR3 DNA: TGCAGCGCCCTTCGACCCCGATCCTCTTCGCGGGAGGACTACAATGAGCAGTTCTTC

V gene: TRBV29-1
J gene: TRBJ2-7
clone size: NA
D gene: TRBD2
CDR3 protein: CSVIKTSGISYEQYF
CDR3 DNA: TGCAGCGTTATAAAGACTAGCGGGATCTCCTACGAGCAGTACTTC

V gene: TRBV7-8
J gene: TRBJ2-5
clone size: NA
D gene: TRBD2
CDR3 protein: CASSQRPSGDQQETQYF
CDR3 DNA: TGTGCCAGCAGCCAGCGCCCTAGCGGGGACCAACAAGAGACCCAGTACTTC

V gene: TRBV5-6
J gene: TRBJ2-4
clone size: NA
D gene: NA
CDR3 protein: CASSQRQGVAKNIQYF
CDR3 DNA: TGTGCCAGCAGCCAACGCCAGGGAGTAGCCAAAAACATTCAGTACTTC